This T cell receptor beta chain derives from a study of blood T cell repertoires in COVID-19. The wider study: Samples taken during acute and convalescent COVID-19 were collected in the United States, Italy and Spain. T cells, B-cell-depleted T cells, or PBMCs provided the cDNA or gDNA that served as material.

While infection was still active, Seattle patients were enrolled and then followed longitudinally. Assay: immunoSEQ multiplex PCR; the TCRdb copy retains only in-frame clones and omits some. The sample includes roughly 150,000 clones, approximately 86% of them seen just once. Germline CDR1 LGHDT, CDR2 YNNKEL (reference sequence). CDR3 size: 13 residues. The V and J ends lost 6 bases and 5 bases, in that order; junction bases with no gene match: 6. This chain connects TRBV3-1 (or the pseudogene TRBV3-2) to TRBJ2-5; 7 bases agree with TRBD1. Source material: peripheral blood. The clonotype originates from a woman older than 75 with COVID-19, enrolled during active disease. The CDR3 DNA reads TGTGCCAGCAGATACAGGGGTACCGAGACCCAGTACTTC. Translation: CASRYRGTETQYF.